Following are 5 T cell receptor beta chains from one sample sequenced in a study of cytomegalovirus exposure and HLA in healthy donors. Primers: 60 Vbeta forward and 13 Jbeta reverse. Libraries were prepared by immunoSEQ multiplex PCR; TCRdb keeps only in-frame clonotypes and omits some of them. This table holds about 210,000 clones. The sample was PBMCs. The receptors stem from a woman in her 30s in good health and CMV-seropositive.

In DNA, the CDR3 is TGTGCCAGCAGTTCTACCGGGACTAGCACGGCCATTCAGTACTTC. Its protein product is CASSSTGTSTAIQYF. The V call is TRBV6-5, the J call TRBJ2-4, with TRBD2 matching 9 bases. Germline V gene data show CDR1 as MNHEY and CDR2 as SVGAGI. The CDR3 consists of 15 residues. V shed 4 bases, J shed 9 bases, and the junction held 10 bases outside the gene matches.

A remark on this clone: Additional DNA sequences in this sample encode the identical CDR3. This sequence joins TRBV4-3 and TRBJ1-2; no reliable D call. V lost 0 bases to trimming and J lost 2 bases, with 7 bases between them. In germline, CDR1 is LGHNA, CDR2 YSLEER. CDR3 size: 14 residues. DNA for the CDR3: TGCGCCAGCAGCCAAGATACGGGGAACTATGGCTACACCTTC. This codes for CASSQDTGNYGYTF.

This chain links TRBV18 with TRBJ2-5; 8 nucleotides align to TRBD1. The CDR3 is 15 amino acids. Germline V gene lookup returns CDR1 KGHSH and CDR2 LQKENI. Trimming removed 4 bases from V and 5 bases from J; junction bases left unmatched: 9. The CDR3 DNA reads TGTGCCAGCTCACAAGGACAGGGAGGTTGGGAGACCCAGTACTTC. It codes for CASSQGQGGWETQYF.

The chain is built from TRBV5-1 and TRBJ1-6; 8 bases fit TRBD1. Trimming removed 6 bases from V and 6 bases from J; junction bases left unmatched: 8. CDR1 SGHRS and CDR2 YFSETQ come from the germline V gene. The CDR3 covers 15 residues. The DNA for the CDR3 is TGCGCCAGCACCCTTACCGGGACAGGTAATTCACCCCTCCACTTT. Residues: CASTLTGTGNSPLHF.

The CDR3: CASRPRTGSNYGYTF. CDR3 DNA sequence: TGTGCCAGCAGACCGAGGACAGGGTCGAACTATGGCTACACCTTC. This sequence joins TRBV27 and TRBJ1-2; 8 nucleotides align to TRBD1. The CDR3 is made up of 15 amino acids. With 6 bases clipped from V and 2 bases from J, the junction kept 8 bases outside the gene matches. Germline-derived CDR1 and CDR2 are MNHEY and SMNVEV (reference sequence).